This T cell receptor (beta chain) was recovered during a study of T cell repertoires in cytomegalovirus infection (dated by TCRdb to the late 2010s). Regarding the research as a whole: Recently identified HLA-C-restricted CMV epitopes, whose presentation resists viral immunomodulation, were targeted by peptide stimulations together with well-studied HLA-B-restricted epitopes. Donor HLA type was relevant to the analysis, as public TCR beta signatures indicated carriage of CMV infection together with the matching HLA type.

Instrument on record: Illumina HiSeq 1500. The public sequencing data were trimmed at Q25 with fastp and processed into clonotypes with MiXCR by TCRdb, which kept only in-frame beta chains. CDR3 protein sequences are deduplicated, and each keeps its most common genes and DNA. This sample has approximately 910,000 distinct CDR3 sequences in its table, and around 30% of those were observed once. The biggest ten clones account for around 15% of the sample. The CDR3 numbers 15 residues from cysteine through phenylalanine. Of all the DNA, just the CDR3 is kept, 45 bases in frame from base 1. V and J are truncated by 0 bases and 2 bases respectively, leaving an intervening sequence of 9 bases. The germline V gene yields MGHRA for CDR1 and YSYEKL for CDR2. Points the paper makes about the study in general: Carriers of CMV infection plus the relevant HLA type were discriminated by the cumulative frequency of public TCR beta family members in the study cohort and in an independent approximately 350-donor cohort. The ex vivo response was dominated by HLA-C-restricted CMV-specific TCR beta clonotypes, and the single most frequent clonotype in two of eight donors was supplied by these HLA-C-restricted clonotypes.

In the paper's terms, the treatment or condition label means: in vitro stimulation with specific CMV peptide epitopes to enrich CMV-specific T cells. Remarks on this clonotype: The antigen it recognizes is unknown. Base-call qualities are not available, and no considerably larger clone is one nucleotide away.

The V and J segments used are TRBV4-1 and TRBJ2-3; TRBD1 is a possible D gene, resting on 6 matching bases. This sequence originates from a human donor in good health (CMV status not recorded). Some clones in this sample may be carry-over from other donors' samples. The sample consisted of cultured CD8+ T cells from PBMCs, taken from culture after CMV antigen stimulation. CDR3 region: CASSQEGANTDTQYF. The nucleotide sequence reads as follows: TGCGCCAGCAGCCAAGAGGGGGCTAACACAGATACGCAGTATTTT.